One sample yielded the 8 T cell receptor beta chains listed below, sequenced in a study of blood T cell repertoires in COVID-19. TCRdb keeps only in-frame clones here, not all; method: immunoSEQ multiplex PCR. The table shows about 290,000 clones, with 89% occurring only once. Sequencing was done on a sample of PBMCs or T cells enriched from blood (not recorded which). These receptors came from a woman between 40 and 50 years old who had recovered from COVID-19.

V and J are TRBV4-1 and TRBJ1-5; 7 positions agree with TRBD1. CDR1 is MGHRA, CDR2 YSYEKL, per germline. The CDR3 runs to 15 residues. J gave up 7 bases and V 4 bases, and 10 bases lay outside the gene matches. The DNA of the CDR3 is TGCGCCAGCAGCCTTACGGGACAGTCTACACAGCCCCAGCATTTT. Its protein product is CASSLTGQSTQPQHF.

The CDR3, as DNA: TGTGCCAGCCAACAGGGTCGCGAGCAGTACTTC. Amino acid sequence: CASQQGREQYF. The chain uses TRBV3-1 (or the pseudogene TRBV3-2) and TRBJ2-7; a weak D match, TRBD1 (6 bases). This CDR3 region has 11 residues. The ends were cut back, 8 bases at V and 6 bases at J, with 11 bases in the middle. CDR1 LGHDT and CDR2 YNNKEL come from the germline V gene (reference sequence).

As DNA, the CDR3 is TGTGCCAGTAGTATAATGGTCGGACAGGGGAACTATCAGCCCCAGCATTTT. It is translated as CASSIMVGQGNYQPQHF. The chain employs TRBV19 and TRBJ1-5, with 9 bases matching TRBD1. CDR1 and CDR2 (germline): LNHDA, SQIVND (reference sequence). The CDR3 sequence is 17 residues long. With V trimmed by 2 bases and J by 5 bases, 10 bases remained unmatched.

The rearrangement links TRBV30 to TRBJ1-2; D gene uncertain. Germline assignment: CDR1 GTSNPN and CDR2 SVGIG (reference sequence). The CDR3 spans 15 residues. V dropped 4 bases and J dropped 4 bases, with 19 bases sitting between them. The CDR3 sequence: CAWINLAGYPYGYTF. Written as DNA, the CDR3 is TGTGCCTGGATAAACCTCGCCGGGTACCCCTATGGCTACACCTTC.

This chain connects TRBV5-4 to TRBJ2-5, with a possible D match to TRBD2 (6 bases). The germline CDR1 and CDR2 sequences are SGHNT and YYREEE (reference sequence). Trimming cost V 3 bases and J 4 bases, with 16 bases left between them. This CDR3 spans 15 amino acids. The CDR3 reads CASSSRLGGGETQYF. CDR3 sequence (DNA): TGTGCCAGCAGCTCGCGCTTGGGGGGTGGAGAGACCCAGTACTTC.

V usage is TRBV6-5 and J usage is TRBJ2-2; tentatively, D is TRBD1 (5 bases). The V and J ends lost 6 bases and 10 bases respectively, with 12 bases between them. Germline V CDR1 and CDR2: MNHEY, SVGAGI. The CDR3 is made up of 12 amino acids. DNA of the CDR3: TGTGCCAGCAGCGGACACCCGCAGGAGCTGTTTTTT. Residues: CASSGHPQELFF.

The rearrangement links TRBV6-1 to TRBJ2-3; 11 bases line up with TRBD2. CDR1 and CDR2 (germline): MNHNS, SASEGT. J was trimmed by 0 bases and V by 3 bases; bases with no gene match: 8. This CDR3 region has 18 residues. The CDR3 sequence is CASSDSLIAGGSTDTQYF. CDR3 coding DNA: TGTGCCAGCAGTGATTCACTTATAGCGGGGGGGAGCACAGATACGCAGTATTTT.

CDR3 amino acids: CSVRQLSGNTIYF. DNA of the CDR3: TGCAGCGTCAGACAGCTCTCTGGAAACACCATATATTTT. The V call is TRBV29-1, the J call TRBJ1-3; tentatively, D is TRBD1 (5 bases). V was cut by 6 bases and J by 0 bases, with 9 bases left in between. Germline V gives CDR1 SQVTM, CDR2 ANQGSEA. This CDR3 has 13 amino acids.